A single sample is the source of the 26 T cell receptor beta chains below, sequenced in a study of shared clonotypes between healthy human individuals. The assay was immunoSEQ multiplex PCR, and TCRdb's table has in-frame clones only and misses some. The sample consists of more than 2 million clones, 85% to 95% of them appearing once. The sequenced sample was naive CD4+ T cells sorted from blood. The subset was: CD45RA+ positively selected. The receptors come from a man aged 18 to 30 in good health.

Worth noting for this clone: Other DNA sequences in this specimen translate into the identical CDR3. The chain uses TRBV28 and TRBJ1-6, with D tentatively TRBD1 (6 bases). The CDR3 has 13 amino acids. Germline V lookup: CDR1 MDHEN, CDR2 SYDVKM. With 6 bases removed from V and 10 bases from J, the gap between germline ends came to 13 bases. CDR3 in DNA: TGTGCCAGCAGCTCACAAGGGGGATCACCCCTCCACTTT. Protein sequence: CASSSQGGSPLHF.

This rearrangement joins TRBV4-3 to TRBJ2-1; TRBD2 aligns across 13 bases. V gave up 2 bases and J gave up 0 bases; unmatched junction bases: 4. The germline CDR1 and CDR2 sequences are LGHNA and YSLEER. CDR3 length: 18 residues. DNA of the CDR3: TGCGCCAGCAGCCAATCACTAGCGGGAGGGCCCTCCTACAATGAGCAGTTCTTC. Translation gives CASSQSLAGGPSYNEQFF.

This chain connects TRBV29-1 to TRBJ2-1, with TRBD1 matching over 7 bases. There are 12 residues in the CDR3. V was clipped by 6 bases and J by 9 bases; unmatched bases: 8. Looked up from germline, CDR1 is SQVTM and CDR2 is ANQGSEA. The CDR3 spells CSVAKQGFEQFF. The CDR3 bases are TGCAGCGTAGCGAAACAGGGGTTTGAGCAGTTCTTC.

CDR3 in DNA: TGTGCCAGCAGCGAGGGGACAGGGTATGAGACCCAGTACTTC. As protein: CASSEGTGYETQYF. The rearrangement links TRBV7-3 to TRBJ2-5; 9 bases are a match to TRBD1. The germline CDR1 and CDR2 sequences are SGHTA and FQGTGA. Unmatched junction bases numbered 6, after V lost 5 bases and J lost 5 bases. CDR3 length: 14 residues. The variable domain in full, completed from reference TRBV7-3 and TRBJ2-5, reads GAGVSQTPSNKVTEKGKYVELRCDPISGHTALYWYRQSLGQGPEFLIYFQGTGAADDSGLPNDRFFAVRPEGSVSTLKIQRTERGDSAVYLCASSEGTGYETQYFGPGTRLLVL.

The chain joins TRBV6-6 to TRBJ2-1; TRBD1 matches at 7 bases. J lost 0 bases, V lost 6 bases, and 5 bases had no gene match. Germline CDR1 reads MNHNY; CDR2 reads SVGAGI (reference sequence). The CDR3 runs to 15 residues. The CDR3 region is CASSNRGGSYNEQFF. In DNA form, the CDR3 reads TGTGCCAGCAGCAACAGGGGTGGCTCCTACAATGAGCAGTTCTTC.

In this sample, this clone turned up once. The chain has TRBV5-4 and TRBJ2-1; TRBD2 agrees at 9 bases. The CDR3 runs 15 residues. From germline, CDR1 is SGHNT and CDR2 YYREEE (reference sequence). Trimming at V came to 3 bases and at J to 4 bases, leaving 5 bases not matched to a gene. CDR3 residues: CASSYGTSTYNEQFF. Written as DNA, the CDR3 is TGTGCCAGCAGCTACGGGACTAGCACTTACAATGAGCAGTTCTTC.

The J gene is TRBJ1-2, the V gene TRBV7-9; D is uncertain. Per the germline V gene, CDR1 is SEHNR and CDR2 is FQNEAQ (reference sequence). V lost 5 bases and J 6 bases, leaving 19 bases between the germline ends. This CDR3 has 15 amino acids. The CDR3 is CASSTRDKGTDGYTF. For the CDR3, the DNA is TGTGCCAGCAGCACCAGAGACAAGGGAACCGATGGCTACACCTTC.

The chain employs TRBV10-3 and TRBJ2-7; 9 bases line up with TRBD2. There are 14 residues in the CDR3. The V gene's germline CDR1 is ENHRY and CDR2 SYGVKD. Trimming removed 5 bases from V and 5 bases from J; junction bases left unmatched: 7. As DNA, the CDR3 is TGTGCCATCAGTACGTTAGCGGGGGCCAACGAGCAGTACTTC. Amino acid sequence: CAISTLAGANEQYF.

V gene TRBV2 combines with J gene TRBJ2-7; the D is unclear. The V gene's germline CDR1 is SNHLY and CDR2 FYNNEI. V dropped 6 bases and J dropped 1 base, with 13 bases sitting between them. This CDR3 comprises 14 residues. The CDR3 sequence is CASRPSDLSYEQYF. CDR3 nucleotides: TGTGCCAGCAGGCCCTCGGATTTGTCCTACGAGCAGTACTTC.

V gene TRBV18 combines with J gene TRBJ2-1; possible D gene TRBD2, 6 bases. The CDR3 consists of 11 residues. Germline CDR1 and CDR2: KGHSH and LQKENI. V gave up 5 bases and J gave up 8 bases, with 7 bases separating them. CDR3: CASSRDYEQFF. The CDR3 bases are TGTGCCAGCTCAAGGGACTATGAGCAGTTCTTC.

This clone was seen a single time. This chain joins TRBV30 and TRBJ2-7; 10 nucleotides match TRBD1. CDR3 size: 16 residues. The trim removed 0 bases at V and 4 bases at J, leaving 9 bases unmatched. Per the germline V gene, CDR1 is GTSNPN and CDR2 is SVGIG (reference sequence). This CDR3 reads CAWSVRGTGEGYEQYF. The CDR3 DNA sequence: TGTGCCTGGAGTGTACGGGGGACAGGGGAGGGGTACGAGCAGTACTTC.

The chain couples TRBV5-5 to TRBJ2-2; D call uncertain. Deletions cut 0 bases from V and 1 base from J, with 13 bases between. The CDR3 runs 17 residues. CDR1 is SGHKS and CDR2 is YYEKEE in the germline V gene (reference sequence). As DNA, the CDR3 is TGTGCCAGCAGCTTGGTTAGTCCACAGAGGAACACCGGGGAGCTGTTTTTT. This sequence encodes CASSLVSPQRNTGELFF.

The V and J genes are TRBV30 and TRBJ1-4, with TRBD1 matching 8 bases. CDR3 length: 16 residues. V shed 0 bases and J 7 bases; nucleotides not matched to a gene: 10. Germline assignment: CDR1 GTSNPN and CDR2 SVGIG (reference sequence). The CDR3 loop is CAWSVLSRGLGEKLFF. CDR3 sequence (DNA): TGTGCCTGGAGTGTACTCTCCAGGGGGCTTGGTGAAAAACTGTTTTTT.

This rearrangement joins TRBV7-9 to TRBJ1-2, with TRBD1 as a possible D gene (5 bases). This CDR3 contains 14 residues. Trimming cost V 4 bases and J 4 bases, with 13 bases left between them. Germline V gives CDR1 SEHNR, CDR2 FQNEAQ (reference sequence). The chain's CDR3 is CASSYEDSPYGYTF. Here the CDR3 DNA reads TGTGCCAGCAGCTATGAAGACAGTCCCTATGGCTACACCTTC.

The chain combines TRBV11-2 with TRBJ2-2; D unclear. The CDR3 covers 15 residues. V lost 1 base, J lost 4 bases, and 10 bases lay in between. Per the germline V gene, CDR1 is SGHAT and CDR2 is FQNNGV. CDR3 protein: CASSLVGVSTGELFF. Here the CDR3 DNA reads TGTGCCAGCAGCTTAGTAGGCGTCTCCACCGGGGAGCTGTTTTTT.

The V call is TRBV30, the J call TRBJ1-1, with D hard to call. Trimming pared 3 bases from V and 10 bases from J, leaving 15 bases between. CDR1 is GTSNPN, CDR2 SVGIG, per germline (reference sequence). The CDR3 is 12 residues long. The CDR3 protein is CAWRVLPGRAFF. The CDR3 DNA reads TGTGCCTGGAGGGTACTCCCCGGGCGAGCTTTCTTT.

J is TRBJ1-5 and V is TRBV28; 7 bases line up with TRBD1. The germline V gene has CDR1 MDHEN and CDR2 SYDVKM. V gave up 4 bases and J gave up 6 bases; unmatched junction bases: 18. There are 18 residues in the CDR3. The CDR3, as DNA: TGTGCCAGCAGTTGGCCTAGCGGGCAGGGGGGTCTCAGTCAGCCCCAGCATTTT. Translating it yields CASSWPSGQGGLSQPQHF.

The chain's CDR3 is CASSLDGLAGSNEQFF. Written as DNA, the CDR3 is TGCGCCAGCAGCTTGGACGGACTAGCGGGGTCCAATGAGCAGTTCTTC. The V and J genes are TRBV5-1 and TRBJ2-1, with 12 bases identical to TRBD2. CDR1 and CDR2 (germline): SGHRS, YFSETQ. The CDR3 is made up of 16 amino acids. V lost 0 bases and J lost 6; bases outside the gene matches: 4.

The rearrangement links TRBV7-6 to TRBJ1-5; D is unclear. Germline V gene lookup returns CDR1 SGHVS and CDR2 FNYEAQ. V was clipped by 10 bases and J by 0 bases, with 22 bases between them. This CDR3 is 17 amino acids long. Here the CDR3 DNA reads TGTGCCACGTACCTGAGGCAGGACCCTTATAGCAATCAGCCCCAGCATTTT. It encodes CATYLRQDPYSNQPQHF.

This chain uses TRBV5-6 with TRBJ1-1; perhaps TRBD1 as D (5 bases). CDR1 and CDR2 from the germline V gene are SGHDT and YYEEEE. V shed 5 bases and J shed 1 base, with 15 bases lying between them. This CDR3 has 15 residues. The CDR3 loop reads CASRLTGDKNTEAFF. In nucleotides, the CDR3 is TGTGCCAGCAGGTTAACAGGAGATAAGAACACTGAAGCTTTCTTT. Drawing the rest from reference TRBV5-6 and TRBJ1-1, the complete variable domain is DAGVTQSPTHLIKTRGQQVTLRCSPKSGHDTVSWYQQALGQGPQFIFQYYEEEERQRGNFPDRFSGHQFPNYSSELNVNALLLGDSALYLCASRLTGDKNTEAFFGQGTRLTVV.

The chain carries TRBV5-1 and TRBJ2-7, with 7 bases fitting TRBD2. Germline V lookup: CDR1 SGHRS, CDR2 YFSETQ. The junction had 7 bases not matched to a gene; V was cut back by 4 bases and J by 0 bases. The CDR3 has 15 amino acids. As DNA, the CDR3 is TGCGCCAGCAGCATCCCCGGGGGGAACTCCTACGAGCAGTACTTC. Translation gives CASSIPGGNSYEQYF.

The CDR3 spells CASGTGTEAFF. In DNA, the CDR3 is TGTGCCAGCGGAACAGGGACTGAAGCTTTCTTT. The chain recombines TRBV11-3 with TRBJ1-1; weak D call: TRBD1 (6 bases). CDR1 is SGHNT, CDR2 YENEEA, per germline. Trimming removed 8 bases at V and 5 bases at J, with 9 bases between. The CDR3 spans 11 residues.

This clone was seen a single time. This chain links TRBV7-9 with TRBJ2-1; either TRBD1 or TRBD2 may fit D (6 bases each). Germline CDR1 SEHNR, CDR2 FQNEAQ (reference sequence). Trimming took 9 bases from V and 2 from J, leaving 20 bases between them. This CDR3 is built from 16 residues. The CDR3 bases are TGTGCCAGTAGGGGTCGGGGGACACTCCCCTACAATGAGCAGTTCTTC. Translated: CASRGRGTLPYNEQFF.

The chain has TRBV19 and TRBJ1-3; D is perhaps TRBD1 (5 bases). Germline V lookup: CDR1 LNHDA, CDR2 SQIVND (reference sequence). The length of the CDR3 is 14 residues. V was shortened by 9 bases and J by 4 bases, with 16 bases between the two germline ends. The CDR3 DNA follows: TGTGCCAGCCATCGGGACCCCTGGGGAAACACCATATATTTT. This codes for CASHRDPWGNTIYF.

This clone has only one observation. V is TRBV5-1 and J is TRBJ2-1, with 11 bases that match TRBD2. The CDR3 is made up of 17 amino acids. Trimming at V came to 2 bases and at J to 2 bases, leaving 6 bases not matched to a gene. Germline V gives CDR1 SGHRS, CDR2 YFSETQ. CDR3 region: CASSFGNSGRAYNEQFF. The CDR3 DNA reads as TGCGCCAGCAGCTTCGGAAATAGCGGGAGGGCCTACAATGAGCAGTTCTTC.

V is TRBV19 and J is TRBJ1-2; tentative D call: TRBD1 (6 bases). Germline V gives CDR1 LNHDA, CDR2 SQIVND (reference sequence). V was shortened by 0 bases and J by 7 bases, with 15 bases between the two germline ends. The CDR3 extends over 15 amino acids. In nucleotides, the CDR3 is TGTGCCAGTAGTATAGATTTTTCAGGGGCGGGTGGCTACACCTTC. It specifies CASSIDFSGAGGYTF. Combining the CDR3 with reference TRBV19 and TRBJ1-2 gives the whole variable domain DGGITQSPKYLFRKEGQNVTLSCEQNLNHDAMYWYRQDPGQGLRLIYYSQIVNDFQKGDIAEGYSVSREKKESFPLTVTSAQKNPTAFYLCASSIDFSGAGGYTFGSGTRLTVV.